Below, 16 T cell receptor beta chains from the same sample are listed, as sequenced in a study of CD8+CD57+ T cells in acquired aplastic anemia. It was patients with CD8+CD57+ cell expansion by flow cytometry who were chosen for sequencing. Investigators profiled TCR beta VDJ and CDR3 from genomic DNA template. TCRdb re-called the reads with MiXCR, one entry per CDR3 protein. This table has 260,000 or so distinct CDR3 sequences, roughly 80% appearing once. Sequencing was performed on sorted CD4+, CD8+, or CD8+CD57+ T cells (not recorded which) from PBMCs. The receptors originated from a human donor with aplastic anemia.

The chain employs TRBV7-9 and TRBJ2-1; 7 nucleotides agree with TRBD2. Losses at the gene ends were 2 bases for V and 14 bases for J; bases not matched to a gene: 9. This CDR3 comprises 13 residues. Germline values: CDR1 SEHNR, CDR2 FQNEAQ (reference sequence). The CDR3 bases are TGTGCCAGCAGCTTATCAACGAGGGAGGGGAAGTTCTTC. As protein: CASSLSTREGKFF.

A few counts support this clonotype. The limits of the CDR3 on the DNA are not certain, so only TCRdb's listed CDR3 is given. This rearrangement joins TRBV5-4 to TRBJ2-5; the DNA was not used to check the table's D call, TRBD1. Germline V CDR1 and CDR2: SGHNT, YYREEE (reference sequence). The CDR3 adds up to 22 amino acids, both ends counted. CDR3 residues: CASSLTGGADYGYTFGSGTQYF.

The CDR3 reads CSARDGDREDNEQFF. CDR3 nucleotide sequence: TGCAGTGCTAGAGACGGGGACAGGGAAGACAATGAGCAGTTCTTC. V and J are TRBV20-1 and TRBJ2-7, with 9 nucleotides matching TRBD1. The end of the DNA fits TRBJ2-1 better, so the J call may be wrong. The germline V gene has CDR1 DFQATT and CDR2 SNEGSKA (reference sequence). CDR3 length: 15 amino acids.

This chain joins TRBV7-8 and TRBJ1-1; no firm D call. V lost 7 bases, J lost 0 bases, and 39 bases lay in between. Germline V gives CDR1 SGHVS, CDR2 FQNEAQ. This CDR3 has 23 residues. For the CDR3, the DNA is TGTGCCAGCATCTCTGCGGCAGCAGTCAAGGGTAAGGGAGCGGGCCCTTTGAACACTGAAGCTTTCTTT. Translation: CASISAAAVKGKGAGPLNTEAFF.

With respect to this clonotype: Because the CDR3 is missing its conserved closing phenylalanine or tryptophan, this is likely a read error. Because the CDR3's place on the DNA is in doubt, the DNA is left out and the CDR3 is given as listed by TCRdb. The rearrangement uses TRBV2 and TRBJ2-5; TRBD1 is the table's D call, not checked against the DNA. The CDR3 has 15 residues if both end residues are counted. CDR1 SNHLY and CDR2 FYNNEI come from the germline V gene. The CDR3: CASGDGGTDKETQDP.

This chain connects TRBV7-8 to TRBJ1-1; TRBD1 aligns across 7 bases. V was pared by 1 base and J by 11 bases, with 13 bases of the junction left unmatched. This CDR3 comprises 15 residues. CDR1 is SGHVS and CDR2 is FQNEAQ in the germline V gene. CDR3 loop: CASSLDRTGDTQAFF. The CDR3 DNA reads TGTGCCAGCAGCTTAGATCGGACAGGCGATACGCAGGCTTTCTTT.

Comment on this clonotype: Sequence at one end of the junction differs from germline and may be a read error. The J gene is TRBJ2-1, the V gene TRBV7-8; possibly TRBD1 for D (6 bases). CDR3 length: 13 residues. Germline V gene lookup returns CDR1 SGHVS and CDR2 FQNEAQ. CDR3 DNA: TGTGCCAGCAGTGAAGGGGGAGTCCATGAGCCGTTCTTC. It yields the protein CASSEGGVHEPFF.

Concerning this clonotype: A read error is likely, as this CDR3 ends without the conserved phenylalanine or tryptophan. The chain is built from TRBV24-1 and TRBJ2-2; D is possibly TRBD1 (6 bases). Germline values: CDR1 KGHDR, CDR2 SFDVKD. The CDR3 is 13 residues long. The CDR3 DNA reads TGTGCCACCTTGGCAGGGGACACCGGGGTGCTGTTTCCA. Residues: CATLAGDTGVLFP.

The chain couples TRBV4-1 to TRBJ1-2; D not certain. Germline V gives CDR1 MGHRA, CDR2 YSYEKL. This CDR3 is built from 17 residues. With 1 base removed from V and 5 bases from J, the gap between germline ends came to 20 bases. The CDR3 reads CASSQGLGSGLVYGYTF. CDR3 nucleotide sequence: TGCGCCAGCAGCCAAGGGTTAGGGAGCGGGCTCGTATATGGCTACACCTTC.

On this clonotype itself: As the CDR3 is not closed by the conserved phenylalanine or tryptophan, this likely results from a read error. The limits of the CDR3 on the DNA are not certain, so only TCRdb's listed CDR3 is given. The J gene is TRBJ2-3, the V gene TRBV7-2. Looked up from germline, CDR1 is SGHTA and CDR2 is FQGNSA. The CDR3 length is 13 residues, termini included. CDR3 protein: CASRFAGGDDTQY.

As regards this clonotype: The limits of the CDR3 on the DNA are not certain, so only TCRdb's listed CDR3 is given. The genes are TRBV15 and TRBJ2-7; TRBD1, as called in the table, went unchecked against the DNA. Ends included, the CDR3 has 24 residues. Germline CDR1 is LNHNV and CDR2 is YYDKDF (reference sequence). CDR3 protein: CATSRGSEQETQYFGPGTTYEQYF.

The chain uses TRBV7-8 and TRBJ2-7; D gene ambiguous. V was clipped by 5 bases and J by 1 base, with 9 bases between them. Per the germline V gene, CDR1 is SGHVS and CDR2 is FQNEAQ. The CDR3 loop spans 13 amino acids. The CDR3 here is CASSPSASYEQYF. The CDR3 DNA follows: TGTGCCAGCAGCCCGTCTGCATCCTACGAGCAGTACTTC.

The J gene is TRBJ2-7, the V gene TRBV7-3; possibly TRBD2 for D (6 bases). Trimming stripped 6 bases from V and 5 bases from J, with 23 bases between. This CDR3 is 16 amino acids long. Germline V gives CDR1 SGHTA, CDR2 FQGTGA. CDR3 amino acids: CASRIPGRGNQDEQYV. In DNA, the CDR3 is TGTGCCAGCAGGATACCGGGACGGGGGAACCAGGACGAGCAGTACGTC.

About this clonotype: One end of the junction does not line up with germline, which may come from a read error. CDR3 in DNA: TGTGCCAGCAGAGGAGCGGGAGGTGCCTATACGCAGGATTTT. This codes for CASRGAGGAYTQDF. The V gene is TRBV12-3 or TRBV12-4, the J gene TRBJ2-3; the match to TRBD2 covers 9 bases. The CDR3 has 14 amino acids.

Comment on this clonotype: Its ends do not fully match the called genes, so a read error is possible. The rearrangement links TRBV7-8 to TRBJ2-3; D perhaps matches TRBD2 (5 bases). CDR3 size: 15 residues. The germline CDR1 and CDR2 sequences are SGHVS and FQNEAQ. CDR3 sequence reads: CASSVGRRSTDTQYF. Written as DNA, the CDR3 is TGTGCCAGCAGCGTAGGGAGACGGAGCACGGATACGCAGTATTTT.

Concerning this clonotype itself: Because the CDR3's place on the DNA is in doubt, the DNA is left out and the CDR3 is given as listed by TCRdb. This chain connects TRBV11-3 to TRBJ1-1; the table's TRBD1 call for D was not verified on the DNA. Both ends counted, the CDR3 spans 19 residues. Germline V gene data show CDR1 as SGHNT and CDR2 as YENEEA. CDR3 region: CASSFYICSARTGDTEAFF.